This T cell receptor (beta chain) was obtained from a study of post-analysis software for immune sequencing data. Study-wide findings and caveats: When patients were compared with controls, about five TRBV segments were more frequent, TRBV5-6, TRBV5-1 and TRBV20-1 among them.

Prepared libraries of TCR beta cDNA carried unique molecular identifiers. TCRdb independently ran MiXCR on the PCR reads; one entry per CDR3 protein. The sample comprises 650,000 to 900,000 distinct CDR3 sequences, roughly 50% of which are singletons, and approximately 5% rests with the top ten. The V gene end was trimmed by 6 bases and the J gene end by 4 bases; junction bases not matched to a gene: 6. Germline CDR1 reads SNHLY; CDR2 reads FYNNEI. The CDR3 consists of 16 residues. In regard to this clonotype: What it binds is unknown.

Source material: blood. The sequence was obtained from a girl between 10 and 17 years old with multiple sclerosis. The chain links TRBV2 to TRBJ2-1; 13 bases are a match to TRBD2. This chain's CDR3 is CASRAGTSGKYNEQFF. CDR3 coding DNA: TGTGCCAGCAGGGCCGGGACTAGCGGGAAGTACAATGAGCAGTTCTTC.